This T cell receptor (beta chain) was recovered during a study of shared clonotypes between healthy human individuals. Study background: Donors consisted of two women and a few men between 18 and 49. A donor's plate count was three for CD4 naive and three for CD4 memory; CD8 naive had two and CD8 memory one.

Method: immunoSEQ multiplex PCR; TCRdb's copy keeps in-frame clones and lacks some. Here the sample spans under 850,000 clones, around 93% being singletons. Germline CDR1 reads PRHDT; CDR2 reads FYEKMQ (reference sequence). The V end was cut by 7 bases, the J end by 6 bases, with 21 bases between. This CDR3 region has 15 residues. Terminally differentiated effector memory CD45RA+ cells were left out of the naive CD8 fraction, which was CD45RO-negative and positively selected for CCR7. The sequence derives from a man aged 25 to 40 in good health. The sequenced sample was naive CD8+ T cells sorted from blood. V is TRBV13 and J is TRBJ1-2, with D perhaps matching TRBD1 (5 bases). This chain's CDR3 is CASTPRDSIGNGYTF. The CDR3, as DNA: TGTGCCAGCACCCCCCGGGACTCCATCGGGAATGGCTACACCTTC.